A single T cell receptor beta chain is shown here with its context. Its target is not known. The sample belongs to a study of PD-1 blockade in classical Hodgkin lymphoma. Study-level findings and limits: There was a significant rise in CD4+ TCR diversity by C4D1, with no such rise for CD8+. The study reported lower baseline TCR diversity in newly diagnosed patients than in healthy donors.

This table comes from immunoSEQ multiplex PCR, and its TCRdb copy is limited to in-frame clones, with some not included. The table records 6,000 to 8,000 clones, roughly nine tenths of them present only once. The time point here: cycle 4 day 1 (C4D1), after less than 7 weeks of nivolumab. Every one of the patients relapsed after autologous stem cell transplantation (brentuximab vedotin exposure was variable). Isolation of CD4+ T cells from thawed PBMCs was performed by magnetic negative selection. The TCR sequence derives from a human donor with classical Hodgkin lymphoma. Source: CD4+ T cells from blood, taken before the fourth cycle of nivolumab.

In DNA, the CDR3 is TGTGCCAGCAGGCTGCTTGGGGGGGCGCTGGGCTACACCTTC. As protein: CASRLLGGALGYTF. The gene calls are TRBV5-4 and TRBJ1-2; possibly TRBD1 for D (6 bases). Trimming cost V 5 bases and J 8 bases, with 19 bases left between them. Germline V gene sequence: CDR1 SGHNT, CDR2 YYREEE (reference sequence). The CDR3 loop spans 14 amino acids.